These T cell receptor beta chains were read from a single sample in a study of shared clonotypes between healthy human individuals. The table came from immunoSEQ multiplex PCR; TCRdb's copy has only in-frame clones and leaves some out. The table lists a few hundred thousand clones, about 96% of them singletons, with more than 0.3% in the top ten. Sequenced input: memory CD8+ T cells sorted from blood. These receptors were obtained from a man aged 25 to 45 in good health. Both conserved end residues are part of each CDR3. Each record gives: J gene, V gene, clone size, D gene, CDR3 DNA, CDR3 protein. The D gene is left open where the match is weak. Expanded clones are given a class, and other clones once, few, many or no size at all.

j_gene: TRBJ2-1; v_gene: TRBV4-1; abundance: -; d_gene: -; CDR3nt: TGCGCCAGCAGCCAACTAGCCCTGAGCTCCTACAATGAGCAGTTCTTC; CDR3aa: CASSQLALSSYNEQFF
j_gene: TRBJ1-1; v_gene: TRBV14; abundance: -; d_gene: TRBD1; CDR3nt: TGTGCCAGCAGCTCCTCCATGGACAGGTACGCTTTCTTT; CDR3aa: CASSSSMDRYAFF
j_gene: TRBJ2-2; v_gene: TRBV12-5; abundance: -; d_gene: -; CDR3nt: TGTGCTAGTGGTTTGGTACTATCAGGGACCGGGGAGCTGTTTTTT; CDR3aa: CASGLVLSGTGELFF
j_gene: TRBJ1-3; v_gene: TRBV11-2; abundance: -; d_gene: -; CDR3nt: TGTGCCAGCAGCTTAGGCGGGGGAAACACCATATATTTT; CDR3aa: CASSLGGGNTIYF
j_gene: TRBJ2-7; v_gene: TRBV9; abundance: -; d_gene: TRBD1; CDR3nt: TGTGCCAGCAGCCCAGGGACAGACGAGCAGTACTTC; CDR3aa: CASSPGTDEQYF
j_gene: TRBJ2-1; v_gene: TRBV20-1; abundance: once; d_gene: -; CDR3nt: TGCAGTGCCGTCTTACGGGGTGAGCAGTTCTTC; CDR3aa: CSAVLRGEQFF
j_gene: TRBJ2-1; v_gene: TRBV30; abundance: -; d_gene: TRBD2; CDR3nt: TGTGCCTGGAGTGGATCGGGGGGACTCTCCTACAATGAGCAGTTCTTC; CDR3aa: CAWSGSGGLSYNEQFF
j_gene: TRBJ2-7; v_gene: TRBV28; abundance: -; d_gene: TRBD2; CDR3nt: TGTGCCAGCAGTTCGACTAGCGGGAACACCCCATACTACGAGCAGTACTTC; CDR3aa: CASSSTSGNTPYYEQYF
j_gene: TRBJ2-7; v_gene: TRBV5-1; abundance: -; d_gene: -; CDR3nt: TGCGCCAGCAGCCCGAGTTTGAGGGGACCGACTAGGGTCTACGAGCAGTACTTC; CDR3aa: CASSPSLRGPTRVYEQYF
j_gene: TRBJ2-3; v_gene: TRBV4-1; abundance: -; d_gene: TRBD1; CDR3nt: TGCGCCAGCAACCCGACAGGGCTTAGCACAGATACGCAGTATTTT; CDR3aa: CASNPTGLSTDTQYF
j_gene: TRBJ2-7; v_gene: TRBV30; abundance: -; d_gene: TRBD2; CDR3nt: TGTGCCTGGAGTTCCCCACTAGCGGACGGGGAGCAGTACTTC; CDR3aa: CAWSSPLADGEQYF
j_gene: TRBJ2-7; v_gene: TRBV27; abundance: -; d_gene: TRBD1; CDR3nt: TGTGCCAGTAGACGACAGGGGCCGGGCGAGCAGTACTTC; CDR3aa: CASRRQGPGEQYF
j_gene: TRBJ2-5; v_gene: TRBV5-1; abundance: -; d_gene: -; CDR3nt: TGCGCCAACCTTTCCCAAGAGACCCAGTACTTC; CDR3aa: CANLSQETQYF
j_gene: TRBJ2-7; v_gene: TRBV7-9; abundance: -; d_gene: -; CDR3nt: TGTGCCAGCAGCTTTTTCCAGGGACCCCCCGAGCAGTACTTC; CDR3aa: CASSFFQGPPEQYF